The T cell receptor beta chain described here comes from a study of CD8 T cells in ankylosing spondylitis. Whole-study findings and limits: Ankylosing spondylitis blood appeared to carry a characteristic TCR beta motif of fewer than 10 highly homologous variants. Some motif variants were previously reported in reactive arthritis synovial fluid and blood. Clones linked with disease were CD8+ and fairly uncommon in the peripheral blood. Clones linked to disease were reported to show significant enrichment in matched ankylosing spondylitis synovial fluid.

Using quantitative 5'-RACE with molecular barcodes, the authors made TCR beta libraries. Each CDR3 protein is one row after TCRdb ran MiXCR on the 5' RACE reads. The sample carries about 330,000 distinct CDR3 sequences, roughly 8% recorded once. Points on this clonotype: Its antigen is unknown.

The sequence was obtained from a male donor with ankylosing spondylitis. What was sequenced was blood, either unsorted or a sorted T cell fraction (not recorded which).

CDR3 bases: TGTGCCAGCAGTTTCATCGGGGGAGGGGGACTGAAGACCCAGTACTTC. Protein: CASSFIGGGGLKTQYF. V gene TRBV12-3 or TRBV12-4 combines with J gene TRBJ2-5, with TRBD2 as a possible D gene (7 bases). V shed 3 bases and J shed 6 bases, with 20 bases lying between them. The CDR3 runs to 16 residues.